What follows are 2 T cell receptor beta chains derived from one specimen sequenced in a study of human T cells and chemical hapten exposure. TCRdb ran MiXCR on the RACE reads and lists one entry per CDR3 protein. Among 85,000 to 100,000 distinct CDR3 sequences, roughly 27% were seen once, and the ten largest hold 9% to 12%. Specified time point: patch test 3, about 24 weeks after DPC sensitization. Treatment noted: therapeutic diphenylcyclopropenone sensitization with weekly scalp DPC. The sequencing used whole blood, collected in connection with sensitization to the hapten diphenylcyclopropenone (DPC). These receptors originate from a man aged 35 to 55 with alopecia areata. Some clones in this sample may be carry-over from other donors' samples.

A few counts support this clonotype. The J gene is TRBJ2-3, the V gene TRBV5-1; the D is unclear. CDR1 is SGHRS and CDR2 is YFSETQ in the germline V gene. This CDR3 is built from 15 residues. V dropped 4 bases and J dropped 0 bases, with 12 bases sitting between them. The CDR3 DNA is TGCGCCAGCAGCCTGGTGTTAGGGAGCACAGATACGCAGTATTTT. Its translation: CASSLVLGSTDTQYF.

CDR3 sequence: CASSIASYQETQYF. DNA for the CDR3: TGTGCCAGCAGTATAGCTAGCTACCAAGAGACCCAGTACTTC. This sequence joins TRBV28 and TRBJ2-5, with D perhaps matching TRBD2 (5 bases). Trimming left V 5 bases short and J 0 bases short, with 10 bases between. The germline V gene encodes CDR1 MDHEN and CDR2 SYDVKM. The CDR3 runs 14 residues.